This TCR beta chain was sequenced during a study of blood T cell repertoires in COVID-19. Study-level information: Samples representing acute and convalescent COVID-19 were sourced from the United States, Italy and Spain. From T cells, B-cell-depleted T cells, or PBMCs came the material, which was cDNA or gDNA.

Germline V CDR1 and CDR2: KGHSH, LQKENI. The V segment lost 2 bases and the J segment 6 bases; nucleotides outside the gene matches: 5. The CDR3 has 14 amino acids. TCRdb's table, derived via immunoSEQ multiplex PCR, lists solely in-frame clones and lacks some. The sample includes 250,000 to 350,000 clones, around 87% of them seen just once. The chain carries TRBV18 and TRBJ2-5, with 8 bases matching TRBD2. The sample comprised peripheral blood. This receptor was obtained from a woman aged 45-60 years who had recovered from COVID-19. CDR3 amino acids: CASSPTGLVKTQYF. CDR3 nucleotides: TGTGCCAGCTCACCAACGGGACTAGTCAAGACCCAGTACTTC.